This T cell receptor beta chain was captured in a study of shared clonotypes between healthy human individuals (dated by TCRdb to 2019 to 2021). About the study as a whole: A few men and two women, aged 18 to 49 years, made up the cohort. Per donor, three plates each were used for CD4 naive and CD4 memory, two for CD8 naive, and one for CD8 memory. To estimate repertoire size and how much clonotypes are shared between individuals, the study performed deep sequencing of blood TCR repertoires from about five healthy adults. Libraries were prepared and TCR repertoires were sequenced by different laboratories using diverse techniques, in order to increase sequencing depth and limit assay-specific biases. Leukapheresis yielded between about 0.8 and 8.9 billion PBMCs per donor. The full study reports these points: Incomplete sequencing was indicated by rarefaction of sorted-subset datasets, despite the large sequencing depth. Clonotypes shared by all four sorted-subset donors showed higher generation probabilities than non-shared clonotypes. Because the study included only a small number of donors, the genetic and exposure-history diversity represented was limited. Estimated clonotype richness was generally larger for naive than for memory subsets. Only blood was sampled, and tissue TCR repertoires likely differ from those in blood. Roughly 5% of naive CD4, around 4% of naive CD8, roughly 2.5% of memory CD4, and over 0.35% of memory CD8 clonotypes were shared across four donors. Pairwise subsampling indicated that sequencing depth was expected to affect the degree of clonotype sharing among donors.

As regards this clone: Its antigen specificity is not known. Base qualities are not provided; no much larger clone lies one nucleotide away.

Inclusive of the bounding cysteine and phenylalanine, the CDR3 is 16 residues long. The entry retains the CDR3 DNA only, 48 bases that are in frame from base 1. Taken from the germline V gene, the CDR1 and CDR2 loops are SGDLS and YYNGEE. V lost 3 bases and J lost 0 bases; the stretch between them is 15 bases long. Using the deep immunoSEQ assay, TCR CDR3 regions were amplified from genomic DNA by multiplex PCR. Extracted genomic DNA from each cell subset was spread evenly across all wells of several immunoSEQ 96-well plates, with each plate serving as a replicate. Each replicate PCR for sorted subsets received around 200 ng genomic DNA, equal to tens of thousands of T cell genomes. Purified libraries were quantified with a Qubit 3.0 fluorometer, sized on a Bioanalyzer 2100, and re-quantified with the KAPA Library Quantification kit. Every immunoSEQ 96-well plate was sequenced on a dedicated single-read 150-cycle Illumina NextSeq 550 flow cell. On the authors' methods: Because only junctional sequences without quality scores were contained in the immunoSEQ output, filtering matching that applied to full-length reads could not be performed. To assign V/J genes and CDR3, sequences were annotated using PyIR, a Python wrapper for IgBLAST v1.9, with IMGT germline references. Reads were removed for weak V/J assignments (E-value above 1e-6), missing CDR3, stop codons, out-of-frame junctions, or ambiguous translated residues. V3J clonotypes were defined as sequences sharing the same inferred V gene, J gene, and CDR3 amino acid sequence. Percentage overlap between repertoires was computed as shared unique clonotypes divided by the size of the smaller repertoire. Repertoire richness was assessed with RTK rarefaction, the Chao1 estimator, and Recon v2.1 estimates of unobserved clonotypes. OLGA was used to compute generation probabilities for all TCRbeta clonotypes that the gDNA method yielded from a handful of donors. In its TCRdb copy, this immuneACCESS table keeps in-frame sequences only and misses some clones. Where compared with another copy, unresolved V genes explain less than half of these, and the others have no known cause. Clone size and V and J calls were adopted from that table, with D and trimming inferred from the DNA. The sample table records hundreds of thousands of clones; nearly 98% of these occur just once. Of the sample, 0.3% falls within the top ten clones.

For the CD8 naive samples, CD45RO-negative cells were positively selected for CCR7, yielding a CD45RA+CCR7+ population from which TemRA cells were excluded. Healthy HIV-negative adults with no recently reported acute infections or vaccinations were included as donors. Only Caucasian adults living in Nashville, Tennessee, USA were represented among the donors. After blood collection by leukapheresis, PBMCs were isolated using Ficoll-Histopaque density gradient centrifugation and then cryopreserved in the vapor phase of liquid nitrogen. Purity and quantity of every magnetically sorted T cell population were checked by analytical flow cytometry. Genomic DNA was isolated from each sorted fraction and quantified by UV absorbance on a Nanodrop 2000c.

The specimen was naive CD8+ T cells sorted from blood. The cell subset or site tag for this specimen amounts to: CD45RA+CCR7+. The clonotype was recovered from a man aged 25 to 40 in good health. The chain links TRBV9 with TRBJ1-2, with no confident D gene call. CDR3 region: CASSASPEKTNYGYTF. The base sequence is TGTGCCAGCAGCGCCTCACCAGAGAAAACTAACTATGGCTACACCTTC.